One and the same sample provided the 16 T cell receptor beta chains below, sequenced in a study of shared clonotypes between healthy human individuals. Sequencing used immunoSEQ multiplex PCR; TCRdb keeps in-frame clones, though not all of them. The sample has 190,000 or so clones, around 63% seen once; the top ten hold 10%. Sequencing input: memory CD4+ T cells sorted from blood. Regarding subset: CD45RA-negative fraction. The receptors stem from a man aged 30 to 39 in good health.

This chain connects TRBV15 to TRBJ2-1, with 7 bases fitting TRBD1. Unmatched junction bases numbered 6, after V lost 3 bases and J lost 10 bases. The CDR3 length is 13 residues. Germline CDR1 and CDR2: LNHNV and YYDKDF (reference sequence). In DNA, the CDR3 is TGTGCCACCAGCAGGGACAGGCTAGGCGAGCAGTTCTTC. Protein product: CATSRDRLGEQFF.

The CDR3 DNA follows: TGTGCCTGGAGTGGACAGGGGGCATCAAGCTCCTACAATGAGCAGTTCTTC. Encoded protein: CAWSGQGASSSYNEQFF. The chain carries TRBV30 and TRBJ2-1; 10 positions agree with TRBD1. CDR3 size: 17 residues. Germline values: CDR1 GTSNPN, CDR2 SVGIG (reference sequence). V shed 1 base and J 0 bases; nucleotides not matched to a gene: 6. Variable domain in full (rest from reference TRBV30 and TRBJ2-1): SQTIHQWPATLVQPVGSPLSLECTVEGTSNPNLYWYRQAAGRGLQLLFYSVGIGQISSEVPQNLSASRPQDRQFILSSKKLLLSDSGFYLCAWSGQGASSSYNEQFFGPGTRLTVL.

The J gene is TRBJ2-1, the V gene TRBV5-1, with D perhaps TRBD2 (5 bases). The germline V and J ends were trimmed by 4 bases and 0 bases, with 20 bases remaining between them. The CDR3 loop spans 18 amino acids. Germline CDR1 is SGHRS and CDR2 is YFSETQ. The CDR3 DNA reads as TGCGCCAGCAGCCGGACCTTCCCGAGCGGTATCTCCTACAATGAGCAGTTCTTC. Protein sequence: CASSRTFPSGISYNEQFF.

CDR3 residues: CASSLGGLSNYEQYF. CDR3 coding DNA: TGTGCCAGCAGTTTAGGGGGGCTCTCTAACTACGAGCAGTACTTC. The chain carries TRBV28 and TRBJ2-7; the D gene could be TRBD1 or TRBD2 (6 bases each). Germline V gene sequence: CDR1 MDHEN, CDR2 SYDVKM. The CDR3 has 15 amino acids. V was pared by 2 bases and J by 3 bases, with 14 bases between. Full variable domain (remainder filled in from reference TRBV28 and TRBJ2-7): DVKVTQSSRYLVKRTGEKVFLECVQDMDHENMFWYRQDPGLGLRLIYFSYDVKMKEKGDIPEGYSVSREKKERFSLILESASTNQTSMYLCASSLGGLSNYEQYFGPGTRLTVT.

This clone was found once. This sequence joins TRBV7-6 and TRBJ2-1, with D possibly matching TRBD2 (5 bases). The CDR3 is made up of 14 amino acids. V lost 2 bases, J lost 6 bases, and 11 bases lay in between. Germline CDR1 is SGHVS and CDR2 is FNYEAQ. DNA of the CDR3: TGTGCCAGCAGCTTAACCGAACTAGGCAATGAGCAGTTCTTC. Encoded protein: CASSLTELGNEQFF. The whole variable domain, filled in from reference TRBV7-6 and TRBJ2-1, reads GAGVSQSPRYKVTKRGQDVALRCDPISGHVSLYWYRQALGQGPEFLTYFNYEAQQDKSGLPNDRFSAERPEGSISTLTIQRTEQRDSAMYRCASSLTELGNEQFFGPGTRLTVL.

This chain joins TRBV25-1 and TRBJ2-7; D is possibly TRBD2 (6 bases). V was trimmed by 6 bases and J by 0 bases, leaving 9 bases between them. Germline loops: CDR1 MGHDK, CDR2 SYGVNS. The length of the CDR3 is 13 residues. CDR3 loop: CASSGTFSYEQYF. The CDR3 DNA follows: TGTGCCAGCAGCGGGACTTTCTCCTACGAGCAGTACTTC.

The chain carries TRBV15 and TRBJ2-1; D perhaps matches TRBD2 (5 bases). Germline V CDR1 and CDR2: LNHNV, YYDKDF (reference sequence). The V end was cut by 5 bases, the J end by 3 bases, with 20 bases between. The CDR3 has 17 amino acids. DNA of the CDR3: TGTGCCACCAGCTTAAGGACTGGCTTCGATAACTACAATGAGCAGTTCTTC. Protein product: CATSLRTGFDNYNEQFF.

The genes are TRBV6-1 and TRBJ1-2; 8 nucleotides match TRBD1. Germline lookup yields CDR1 MNHNS and CDR2 SASEGT. V shed 5 bases, J shed 6 bases, and the junction held 8 bases outside the gene matches. This CDR3 spans 14 amino acids. For the CDR3, the DNA is TGTGCCAGCAGTTGGGGACAGGCCAAGGATGGCTACACCTTC. Encoded protein: CASSWGQAKDGYTF.

This clone has only a few counts. The chain joins TRBV7-8 to TRBJ2-7; tentative D call: TRBD2 (6 bases). Trimming removed 8 bases at V and 3 bases at J, with 17 bases between. The germline V gene has CDR1 SGHVS and CDR2 FQNEAQ. CDR3 length equals 14 residues. CDR3 DNA: TGTGCCAGCGGGGGGACGCACGGGAACTACGAGCAGTACTTC. It translates to CASGGTHGNYEQYF.

J is TRBJ2-7 and V is TRBV9; TRBD1 aligns across 7 bases. The germline V gene encodes CDR1 SGDLS and CDR2 YYNGEE. V gave up 3 bases and J gave up 4 bases; unmatched junction bases: 7. The CDR3 length is 14 residues. The CDR3 loop is CASSEGQDPYEQYF. The DNA for the CDR3 is TGTGCCAGCAGCGAAGGACAGGACCCTTACGAGCAGTACTTC.

This rearrangement joins TRBV2 to TRBJ1-4, with 7 bases fitting TRBD1. CDR3 length equals 13 residues. Unmatched junction bases numbered 5, after V lost 6 bases and J lost 7 bases. Per the germline V gene, CDR1 is SNHLY and CDR2 is FYNNEI. The chain's CDR3 is CASRETGVEKLFF. CDR3 sequence (DNA): TGTGCCAGCAGGGAAACAGGGGTTGAAAAACTGTTTTTT.

The rearrangement joins TRBV18 to TRBJ1-3; 7 positions agree with TRBD1. Germline V CDR1 and CDR2: KGHSH, LQKENI. Losses at the gene ends were 0 bases for V and 3 bases for J; bases not matched to a gene: 2. The CDR3 covers 15 residues. The chain's CDR3 is CASSPPTGRGNTIYF. DNA for the CDR3: TGTGCCAGCTCACCACCGACAGGGCGTGGAAACACCATATATTTT.

The rearrangement joins TRBV15 to TRBJ2-7; D is uncertain. The germline V gene has CDR1 LNHNV and CDR2 YYDKDF (reference sequence). The CDR3 has 12 residues. V was pared by 1 base and J by 3 bases, with 4 bases between. CDR3 coding DNA: TGTGCCACCAGCAGAGGTGGCTACGAGCAGTACTTC. This sequence encodes CATSRGGYEQYF.

The chain employs TRBV9 and TRBJ2-5, with 12 nucleotides matching TRBD2. The germline V gene encodes CDR1 SGDLS and CDR2 YYNGEE. The CDR3 length is 16 residues. The V segment lost 0 bases and the J segment 5 bases; nucleotides outside the gene matches: 5. CDR3 residues: CASSVGLAGGEETQYF. CDR3 in DNA: TGTGCCAGCAGCGTAGGGCTAGCGGGAGGGGAGGAGACCCAGTACTTC.

This clone was seen repeatedly, ten times or more. The J gene is TRBJ2-7, the V gene TRBV11-2; 13 bases map to TRBD2. The V gene end was trimmed by 5 bases and the J gene end by 2 bases; junction bases not matched to a gene: 12. Looked up from germline, CDR1 is SGHAT and CDR2 is FQNNGV. This CDR3 region has 18 residues. CDR3 DNA sequence: TGTGCCAGCAGCCCCATCCAAAGGACTAGCGGGAGAACCTACGAGCAGTACTTC. Translation: CASSPIQRTSGRTYEQYF.

The chain uses TRBV27 and TRBJ1-1, with D possibly being TRBD1 (5 bases). Per the germline V gene, CDR1 is MNHEY and CDR2 is SMNVEV (reference sequence). CDR3 size: 15 residues. V lost 9 bases to trimming and J lost 3 bases, with 20 bases between them. CDR3 DNA: TGTGCCAGTAGGCTCCAGGGCTTCAGGGACACTGAAGCTTTCTTT. Translation: CASRLQGFRDTEAFF.